This TCR beta chain was found in a study of blood T cell repertoires in COVID-19. Study background: The United States, Italy and Spain provided the acute and convalescent COVID-19 samples. T cells, B-cell-depleted T cells, or PBMCs provided the cDNA or gDNA that served as material.

CDR1 and CDR2 (germline): SEHNR, FQNEAQ (reference sequence). The V and J ends lost 1 base and 5 bases respectively, with 11 bases between them. The CDR3 runs 14 residues. This clone was counted only a few times. The Seattle patients, enrolled during active infection, were followed longitudinally. Profiled with immunoSEQ multiplex PCR; TCRdb holds only in-frame clones, not every one. The profile covers under 45,000 clones, with 81% appearing a single time and 3.1% taken by the ten largest. Material for sequencing was peripheral blood. This sequence joins TRBV7-9 and TRBJ2-5; a possible D gene is TRBD2 (5 bases). The receptor was derived from a man aged 65-85 years with COVID-19, enrolled during active disease. This chain's CDR3 is CASSLEGGAETQYF. The CDR3 coding sequence is TGTGCCAGCAGCTTAGAAGGAGGAGCGGAGACCCAGTACTTC.